This T cell receptor (beta chain) was captured by sequencing in a study of OX40 agonist ivuxolimab in advanced cancers. At the level of the study: Averaging roughly 60 years in age, with a range of roughly 20 to 90, the cohort was 65% to 90% male.

As to this clone: The antigen is not known.

Germline V gives CDR1 GTSNPN, CDR2 SVGIG (reference sequence). This CDR3 spans 13 amino acids. V lost 1 base to trimming and J lost 2 bases, with 6 bases between them. Study-level points and caveats: At doses 0.1 to 3.0 mg/kg, CD4+ and CD8+ clones expanded. CD8+ T cells (on average) carried more expanded clones than CD4+ T cells.

The table came from immunoSEQ multiplex PCR; TCRdb's copy has only in-frame clones and leaves some out. The sample has 45,000 to 50,000 clones, approximately 78% seen once. The gene calls are TRBV30 and TRBJ1-3; D gene uncertain. Sequenced material: CD4+ or CD8+ T cells sorted from blood, taken in a trial of the OX40 agonist ivuxolimab. The sequence derives from an adult with an advanced solid tumor such as melanoma, head and neck, liver or kidney cancer. Here the CDR3 reads CAWSGQTGNTIYF. Written as DNA, the CDR3 is TGTGCCTGGAGTGGGCAGACTGGAAACACCATATATTTT. Full variable domain (rest looked up from reference TRBV30 and TRBJ1-3): SQTIHQWPATLVQPVGSPLSLECTVEGTSNPNLYWYRQAAGRGLQLLFYSVGIGQISSEVPQNLSASRPQDRQFILSSKKLLLSDSGFYLCAWSGQTGNTIYFGEGSWLTVV.